This T cell receptor (beta chain) was observed in a study of T cell responses to AZD1222 COVID-19 vaccine (dated by TCRdb to 2020 to 2023). Study-level background: AZD1222 recipients with second doses at about 4 weeks or about 12 weeks were pooled, because spike-specific TCR depth and breadth did not differ between schedules. A total of 233 trial participants underwent TCR sequencing, of whom about 210 had received two doses of AZD1222 and approximately 26 had received two doses of the MenACWY control vaccine. Trial participants were enrolled into age subgroups of 18-55, 56-69 and 70-plus years, which contained roughly 140, 27 and 60 TCR-sequenced participants, respectively. Points the paper makes about the study in general: The 56-69-year group was small, and its depth increase did not reach significance, likely because of low power. Conclusions about previously exposed vaccinees were limited because only six or seven AZD1222 recipients were SARS-CoV-2 seropositive at baseline. Most participants were white British and females outnumbered males, and the authors suggested that clonal diversity may have been underestimated. A significant rise in spike-specific TCR breadth and depth was observed after two AZD1222 doses relative to day 0 and relative to MenACWY recipients. Epitopes outside the regions mutated in the B.1.351 and B.1.1.7 variants were reportedly recognized by nearly half of the unique spike-specific TCRs. Because no day 14 peak-response samples were available, the repertoires could be characterized only after the peak T cell response. The whole spike protein was spanned by vaccine-associated CD4 TCRs, and dominant responses were seen in regions 160-218 and 743-854.

The time point label on this specimen signifies: baseline before first vaccination. The vaccinee samples were drawn from two UK trials, COV001 and COV002, one of which was a single-blind randomized controlled phase 2/3 trial testing AZD1222 (ChAdOx1 nCoV-19) in healthy adults. For TCRbeta chain sequencing, PBMC samples were collected from trial participants at day 0 and at day 28 after the second dose. Regarding this clone: This clone's antigen is unknown. Base-call qualities are not available, and no considerably larger clone is one nucleotide away.

The CDR3 regions of human TCRbeta chains were analyzed by immunosequencing. Turning to the authors' computational methods: TCRs in the repertoires were matched against a reference library of SARS-CoV-2-specific TCRs that had been generated with the MIRA antigen-specificity platform. Breadth meant the fraction of unique TCRs that were SARS-CoV-2-associated, whereas depth meant the fraction of total T cells that were SARS-CoV-2-associated. Using the MIRA data, each spike-specific TCR was mapped to the spike region that the TCR reacts to and placed in a CD4 or CD8 class. Log10-transformed breadth and depth values were compared by one-way ANOVA with Sidak's multiple comparisons tests. TCRdb holds this immuneACCESS table with in-frame rearrangements only. Some clones are missing; in checked studies, unresolved V genes explain under half, and the rest has no known cause. V, J and clone size are taken as reported in that table, and D and trimming were inferred from the DNA itself. The sample table contains more than 150,000 clones; only one count was recorded for about 87% of them. The leading ten clones occupy roughly 6% of the sample.

CDR1 and CDR2, looked up from the germline V gene, are MDHEN and SYDVKM. The cysteine opens and the phenylalanine closes a CDR3 of 14 amino acids. Solely the CDR3 DNA is kept, with 42 bases framed from the first base. Relative to germline, V is 5 bases shorter and J is 1 base shorter, with 9 bases between their ends. The sample consisted of peripheral blood, taken on day 0 of AZD1222 vaccination. The chain joins TRBV28 to TRBJ1-5; tentative D gene TRBD1, with 5 bases matching. This TCR came from an adult in good health. The CDR3 reads CASSPGTSNQPQHF. The bases are TGTGCCAGCAGTCCGGGGACGAGCAATCAGCCCCAGCATTTT.